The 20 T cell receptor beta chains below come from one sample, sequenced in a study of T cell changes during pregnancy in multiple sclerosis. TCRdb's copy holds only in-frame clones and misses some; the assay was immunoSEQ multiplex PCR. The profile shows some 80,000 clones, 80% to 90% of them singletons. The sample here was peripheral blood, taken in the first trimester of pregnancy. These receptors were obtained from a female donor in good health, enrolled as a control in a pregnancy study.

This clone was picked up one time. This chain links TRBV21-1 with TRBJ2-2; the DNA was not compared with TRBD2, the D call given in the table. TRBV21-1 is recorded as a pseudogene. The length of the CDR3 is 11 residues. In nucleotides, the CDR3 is TGTGCCGGCATCTACACCGGGGAGCTGTTTTTT. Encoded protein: CAGIYTGELFF.

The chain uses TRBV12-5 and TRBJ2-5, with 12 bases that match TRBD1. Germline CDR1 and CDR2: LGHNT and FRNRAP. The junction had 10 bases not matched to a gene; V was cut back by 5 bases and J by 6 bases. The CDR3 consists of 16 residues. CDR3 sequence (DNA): TGTGCTAGTGGTCCCGTTTTGGGACAGGGGGCGAAGACCCAGTACTTC. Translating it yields CASGPVLGQGAKTQYF.

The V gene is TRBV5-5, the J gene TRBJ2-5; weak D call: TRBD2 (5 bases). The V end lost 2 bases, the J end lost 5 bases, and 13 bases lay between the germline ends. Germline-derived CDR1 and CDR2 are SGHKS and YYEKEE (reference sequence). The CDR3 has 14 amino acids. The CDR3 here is CASSFTGRGETQYF. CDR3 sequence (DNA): TGTGCCAGCAGCTTCACGGGAAGAGGTGAGACCCAGTACTTC.

In DNA, the CDR3 is TGCGCCAGCAGCCAGGCCCGGGACAACATTGGGTATGGCTACACCTTC. It is translated as CASSQARDNIGYGYTF. The V call is TRBV4-3, the J call TRBJ1-2; a possible D gene is TRBD1 (6 bases). V shed 3 bases and J shed 5 bases, with 19 bases lying between them. Looked up from germline, CDR1 is LGHNA and CDR2 is YSLEER. CDR3 length equals 16 residues.

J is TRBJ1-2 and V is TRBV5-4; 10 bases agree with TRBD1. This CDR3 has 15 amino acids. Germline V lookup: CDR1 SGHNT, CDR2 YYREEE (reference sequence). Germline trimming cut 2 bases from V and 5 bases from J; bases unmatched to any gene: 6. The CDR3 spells CASSFSGQGKYGYTF. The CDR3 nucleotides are TGTGCCAGCAGCTTCTCGGGACAGGGGAAATATGGCTACACCTTC.

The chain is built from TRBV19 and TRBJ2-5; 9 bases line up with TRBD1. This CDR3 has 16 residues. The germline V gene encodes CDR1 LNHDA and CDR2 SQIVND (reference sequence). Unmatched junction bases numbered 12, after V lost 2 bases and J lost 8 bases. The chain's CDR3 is CASSIPTGGGSETQYF. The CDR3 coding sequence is TGTGCCAGTAGTATACCTACAGGGGGCGGTTCTGAAACCCAGTACTTC.

CDR3 region: CASSKGHGRTEAFF. In DNA form, the CDR3 reads TGTGCCAGCAGCAAGGGTCATGGGAGGACTGAAGCTTTCTTT. The chain joins TRBV9 to TRBJ1-1, with D hard to call. The CDR3 extends over 14 amino acids. The V gene lost 4 bases and the J gene lost 5 bases, with 15 bases spanning the gap. The germline V gene has CDR1 SGDLS and CDR2 YYNGEE.

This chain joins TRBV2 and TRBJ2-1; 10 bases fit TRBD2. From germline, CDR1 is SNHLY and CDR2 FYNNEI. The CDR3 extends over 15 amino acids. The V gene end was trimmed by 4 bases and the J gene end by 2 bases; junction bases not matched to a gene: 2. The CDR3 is CASSGTSGPYNEQFF. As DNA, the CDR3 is TGTGCCAGCAGTGGGACTAGCGGACCCTACAATGAGCAGTTCTTC. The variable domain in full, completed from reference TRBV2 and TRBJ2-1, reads EPEVTQTPSHQVTQMGQEVILRCVPISNHLYFYWYRQILGQKVEFLVSFYNNEISEKSEIFDDQFSVERPDGSNFTLKIRSTKLEDSAMYFCASSGTSGPYNEQFFGPGTRLTVL.

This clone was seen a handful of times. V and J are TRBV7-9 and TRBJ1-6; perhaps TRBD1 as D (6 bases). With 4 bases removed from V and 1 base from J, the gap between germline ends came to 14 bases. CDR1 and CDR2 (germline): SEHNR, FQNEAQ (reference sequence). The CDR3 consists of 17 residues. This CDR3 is CASSYYRDGSYNSPLHF. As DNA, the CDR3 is TGTGCCAGCAGCTACTACAGGGACGGGTCCTATAATTCACCCCTCCACTTT.

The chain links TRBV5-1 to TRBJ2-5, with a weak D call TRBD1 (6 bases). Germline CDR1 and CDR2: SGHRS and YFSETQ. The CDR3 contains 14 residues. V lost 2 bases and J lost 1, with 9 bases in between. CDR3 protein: CASSFEGGQETQYF. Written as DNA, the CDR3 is TGCGCCAGCAGCTTTGAAGGGGGCCAAGAGACCCAGTACTTC.

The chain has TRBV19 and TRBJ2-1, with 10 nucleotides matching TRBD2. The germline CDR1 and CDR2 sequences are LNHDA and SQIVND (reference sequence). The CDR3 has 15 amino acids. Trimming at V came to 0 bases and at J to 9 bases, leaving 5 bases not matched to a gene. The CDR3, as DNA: TGTGCCAGTAGTATAGATCGGCTAGCGGGAGTTGAGCAGTTCTTC. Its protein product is CASSIDRLAGVEQFF.

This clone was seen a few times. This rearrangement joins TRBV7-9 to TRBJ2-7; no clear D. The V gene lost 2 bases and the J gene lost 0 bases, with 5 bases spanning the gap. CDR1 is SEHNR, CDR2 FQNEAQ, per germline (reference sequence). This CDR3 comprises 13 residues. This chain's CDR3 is CASSLIGSYEQYF. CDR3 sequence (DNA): TGTGCCAGCAGCTTAATCGGCTCCTACGAGCAGTACTTC.

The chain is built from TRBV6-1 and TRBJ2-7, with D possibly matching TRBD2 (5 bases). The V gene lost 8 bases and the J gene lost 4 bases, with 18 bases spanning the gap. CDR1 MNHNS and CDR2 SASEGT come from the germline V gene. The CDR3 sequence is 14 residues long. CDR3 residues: CASADYPLGYEQYF. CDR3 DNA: TGTGCCAGCGCCGACTACCCCTTAGGTTACGAGCAGTACTTC.

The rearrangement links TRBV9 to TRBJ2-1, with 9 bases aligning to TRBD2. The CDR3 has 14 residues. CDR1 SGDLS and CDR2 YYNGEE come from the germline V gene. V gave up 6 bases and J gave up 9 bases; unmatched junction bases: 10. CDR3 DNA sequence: TGTGCCAGCAACGACGGGACTAGCTTTACTGAGCAGTTCTTC. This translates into CASNDGTSFTEQFF.

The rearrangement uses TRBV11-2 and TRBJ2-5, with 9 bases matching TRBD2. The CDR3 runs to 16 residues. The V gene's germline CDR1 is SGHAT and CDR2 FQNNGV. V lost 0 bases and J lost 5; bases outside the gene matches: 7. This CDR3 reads CASSLDVLAGAETQYF. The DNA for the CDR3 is TGTGCCAGCAGCTTAGATGTGTTAGCGGGGGCGGAGACCCAGTACTTC.

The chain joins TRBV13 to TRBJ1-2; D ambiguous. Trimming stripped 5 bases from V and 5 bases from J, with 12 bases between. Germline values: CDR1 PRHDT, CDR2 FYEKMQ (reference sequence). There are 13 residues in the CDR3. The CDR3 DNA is TGTGCCAGCAGCGGAGGGTCTGGATATGGCTACACCTTC. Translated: CASSGGSGYGYTF.

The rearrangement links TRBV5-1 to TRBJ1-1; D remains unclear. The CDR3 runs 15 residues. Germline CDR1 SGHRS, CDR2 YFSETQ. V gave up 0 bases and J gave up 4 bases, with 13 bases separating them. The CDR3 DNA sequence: TGCGCCAGCAGCTTGGGGTTCGAGAGAGGCACTGAAGCTTTCTTT. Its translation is CASSLGFERGTEAFF.

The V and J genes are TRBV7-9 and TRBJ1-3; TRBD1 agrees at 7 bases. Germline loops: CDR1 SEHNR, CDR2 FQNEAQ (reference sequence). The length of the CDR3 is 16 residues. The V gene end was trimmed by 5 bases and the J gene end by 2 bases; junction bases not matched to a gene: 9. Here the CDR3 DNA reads TGTGCCAGCAGCCCTTTAACAGGGGATACTGGAAACACCATATATTTT. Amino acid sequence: CASSPLTGDTGNTIYF.

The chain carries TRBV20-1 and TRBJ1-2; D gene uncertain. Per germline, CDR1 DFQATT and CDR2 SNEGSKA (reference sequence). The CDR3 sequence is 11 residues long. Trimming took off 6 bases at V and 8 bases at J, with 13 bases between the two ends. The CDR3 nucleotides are TGCAGTGCAGAAATTAGACAAGGCTACACCTTC. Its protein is CSAEIRQGYTF.

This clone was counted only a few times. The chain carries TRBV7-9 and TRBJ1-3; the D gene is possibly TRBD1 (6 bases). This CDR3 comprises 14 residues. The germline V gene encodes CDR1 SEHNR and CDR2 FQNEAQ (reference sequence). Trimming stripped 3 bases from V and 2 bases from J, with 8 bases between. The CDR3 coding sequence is TGTGCCAGCAGCTTCGGGGGGCCTGGAAACACCATATATTTT. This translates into CASSFGGPGNTIYF.